The 3 T cell receptor beta chains in this list originate from one sample, sequenced in a study of regulatory T cells in long-lasting Graves disease. Time point here: newly diagnosed GD, antithyroid drugs for less than 3 months. The TCR library was prepared using RNA isolated from PBMCs. iRepertoire HTBI primers and Arm-PCR of CDR3 regions built TCR beta libraries. TCRdb itself ran the multiplex PCR reads through MiXCR, one entry per CDR3 protein. The sample contains roughly 610,000 distinct CDR3 sequences, roughly 15% of which appear only once. The same sample was also studied in work on T cells in Graves' hyperthyroidism and ophthalmopathy.

Here the sequenced sample was peripheral blood mononuclear cells (PBMCs), taken at new diagnosis, from a patient treated with antithyroid drugs. The receptor set was obtained from a woman between 25 and 40 years old with Graves disease.

Ten or more counts support this clonotype. This chain joins TRBV29-1 and TRBJ1-2; the match to TRBD1 covers 9 bases. Germline V gene sequence: CDR1 SQVTM, CDR2 ANQGSEA. This CDR3 is 16 amino acids long. Unmatched junction bases numbered 10, after V lost 1 base and J lost 4 bases. CDR3 sequence (DNA): TGCAGCGTTGAAGGGGGCTCCGGGACAGGGCGCTATGGCTACACCTTC. It codes for CSVEGGSGTGRYGYTF.

This clonotype was found many times. The chain is built from TRBV2 and TRBJ2-2; TRBD2 aligns across 9 bases. V lost 5 bases and J lost 5; bases outside the gene matches: 9. CDR3 size: 16 residues. CDR1 and CDR2 from the germline V gene are SNHLY and FYNNEI. CDR3 amino acids: CASSPERGAQTGELFF. The CDR3 coding sequence is TGTGCCAGCAGTCCAGAGCGGGGGGCCCAAACCGGGGAGCTGTTTTTT. Looking up the rest from reference TRBV2 and TRBJ2-2 gives the full variable domain: EPEVTQTPSHQVTQMGQEVILRCVPISNHLYFYWYRQILGQKVEFLVSFYNNEISEKSEIFDDQFSVERPDGSNFTLKIRSTKLEDSAMYFCASSPERGAQTGELFFGEGSRLTVL.

This clonotype was counted between two and nine times. The V gene is TRBV30, the J gene TRBJ1-3; the D gene is possibly TRBD1 (5 bases). Trimming removed 5 bases from V and 3 bases from J, with 8 bases in between. Germline V CDR1 and CDR2: GTSNPN, SVGIG (reference sequence). The CDR3 totals 12 residues. CDR3: CAWQGFGNTIYF. The CDR3 nucleotides are TGTGCCTGGCAGGGTTTTGGAAACACCATATATTTT.